These 22 T cell receptor beta chains came from one sample sequenced in a study of CD8 T cells in ankylosing spondylitis. TCRdb re-called the 5' RACE reads through MiXCR, storing one row per CDR3 protein. In the table there are around 250,000 distinct CDR3 sequences, about 10% of which are singletons. The sequenced sample consisted of blood, either unsorted or a sorted T cell fraction (not recorded which). These receptors were obtained from a male donor with ankylosing spondylitis or in good health (not recorded which).

The V call is TRBV24-1, the J call TRBJ2-7; possibly TRBD1 for D (6 bases). Germline CDR1 KGHDR, CDR2 SFDVKD. The CDR3 spans 16 residues. Trimming took off 9 bases at V and 5 bases at J, with 25 bases between the two ends. CDR3 sequence (DNA): TGTGCCACCGGTCGGGTCCCACAGGGTAGTAAGGACGAGCAGTACTTC. Protein: CATGRVPQGSKDEQYF.

This clonotype was detected a few times. V and J are TRBV7-9 and TRBJ2-1, with D possibly TRBD1 on 5 matching bases. The CDR3 covers 12 residues. The germline gives CDR1 SEHNR, CDR2 FQNEAQ (reference sequence). Trimming took off 5 bases at V and 11 bases at J, with 13 bases between the two ends. For the CDR3, the DNA is TGTGCCAGCAGCGCCGACAGTTCCAAGCAGTTCTTC. Translated, it gives CASSADSSKQFF.

This chain uses TRBV3-1 with TRBJ2-2, with 8 bases matching TRBD2. The V and J ends lost 5 bases and 2 bases, in that order; junction bases with no gene match: 13. CDR1 and CDR2 (germline): LGHDT, YNNKEL (reference sequence). The CDR3 consists of 18 residues. CDR3 DNA sequence: TGTGCCAGCAGCGGTGCCGGATGGCGGGGGGCCAACACCGGGGAGCTGTTTTTT. This translates into CASSGAGWRGANTGELFF.

V and J are TRBV27 and TRBJ2-3, with TRBD1 identical over 9 bases. CDR1 and CDR2 (germline): MNHEY, SMNVEV (reference sequence). J gave up 3 bases and V 6 bases, and 7 bases lay outside the gene matches. This CDR3 spans 15 amino acids. CDR3 nucleotide sequence: TGTGCCAGCAGGGCGACAGGGGGTTTTACAGATACGCAGTATTTT. It specifies CASRATGGFTDTQYF.

This clonotype was recorded many times. The chain links TRBV7-8 to TRBJ1-5, with D perhaps matching TRBD1 (5 bases). Trimming removed 0 bases at V and 5 bases at J, with 11 bases between. Germline loops: CDR1 SGHVS, CDR2 FQNEAQ. The CDR3 runs 15 residues. CDR3 in DNA: TGTGCCAGCAGCTTAGCGTTGGGGCGAGATCAGCCCCAGCATTTT. This gives the protein CASSLALGRDQPQHF.

This clonotype was observed at least ten times. The J gene is TRBJ2-1, the V gene TRBV28; TRBD1 aligns across 9 bases. There are 13 residues in the CDR3. From germline, CDR1 is MDHEN and CDR2 SYDVKM. Unmatched junction bases numbered 7, after V lost 8 bases and J lost 8 bases. CDR3 sequence (DNA): TGTGCCAGCCGGGACAGGGTAAGCTATGAGCAGTTCTTC. Residues: CASRDRVSYEQFF.

There are a few counts of this clonotype. This sequence joins TRBV29-1 and TRBJ2-3, with D uncertain. CDR1 SQVTM and CDR2 ANQGSEA come from the germline V gene. With 8 bases removed from V and 3 bases from J, the gap between germline ends came to 15 bases. The CDR3 spans 13 residues. The CDR3 DNA is TGCAGCCCAGTTGGGTCCGTTACAGATACGCAGTATTTT. Translating it yields CSPVGSVTDTQYF.

The rearrangement uses TRBV7-2 and TRBJ2-2; D remains ambiguous. The CDR3 totals 16 residues. Germline CDR1 reads SGHTA; CDR2 reads FQGNSA. V lost 1 base, J lost 0 bases, and 9 bases lay in between. The CDR3 here is CASSLDTVANTGELFF. The DNA of the CDR3 is TGTGCCAGCAGCTTAGATACCGTGGCGAACACCGGGGAGCTGTTTTTT.

In regard to this clonotype: A much larger clone sits a single nucleotide away, making a read error possible. The genes are TRBV20-1 and TRBJ1-1; TRBD1 matches at 9 bases. CDR1 and CDR2 from the germline V gene are DFQATT and SNEGSKA (reference sequence). CDR3 length equals 15 residues. The CDR3 loop reads CGARVTTGGHTEAFF. The CDR3 DNA sequence: TGCGGTGCTAGGGTCACGACAGGGGGGCACACTGAAGCTTTCTTT.

This clonotype was counted at least ten times. This sequence joins TRBV12-3 or TRBV12-4 and TRBJ2-2; no reliable D call. The CDR3 runs to 13 residues. Trimming removed 10 bases from V and 5 bases from J, with 14 bases in between. The CDR3 DNA reads TGTGCCACACGAACCAGAGAGACCGGGGAGCTGTTTTTT. Its translation is CATRTRETGELFF.

This clonotype was counted only a few times. The chain is built from TRBV27 and TRBJ1-6, with TRBD1 as a possible D gene (5 bases). Germline CDR1 reads MNHEY; CDR2 reads SMNVEV (reference sequence). The V end was cut by 5 bases, the J end by 6 bases, with 17 bases between. The CDR3 has 16 amino acids. The CDR3 sequence is CASSPLPDRSNSPLHF. The DNA of the CDR3 is TGTGCCAGCAGTCCCCTCCCAGACAGATCTAATTCACCCCTCCACTTT.

This clonotype was counted at least ten times. This chain connects TRBV15 to TRBJ1-1; D is perhaps TRBD1 (5 bases). CDR1 is LNHNV and CDR2 is YYDKDF in the germline V gene (reference sequence). V was shortened by 3 bases and J by 1 base, with 9 bases between the two germline ends. This CDR3 spans 14 amino acids. CDR3 nucleotide sequence: TGTGCCACCAGCAGGGGACCCGAGAACACTGAAGCTTTCTTT. Translation gives CATSRGPENTEAFF.

This clonotype was detected ten times or more. The CDR3 loop reads CSVRRAGDYGYTF. Written as DNA, the CDR3 is TGCAGCGTTCGTAGGGCAGGAGACTATGGCTACACCTTC. This rearrangement joins TRBV29-1 to TRBJ1-2; D gene unclear. From germline, CDR1 is SQVTM and CDR2 ANQGSEA. CDR3 length equals 13 residues. V was trimmed by 5 bases and J by 3 bases, leaving 13 bases between them.

The rearrangement links TRBV11-2 to TRBJ1-3; D gene unclear. Germline CDR1 and CDR2: SGHAT and FQNNGV. This CDR3 is built from 14 residues. With 1 base removed from V and 3 bases from J, the gap between germline ends came to 7 bases. CDR3 DNA: TGTGCCAGCAGCTTAGGACGACTTGGAAACACCATATATTTT. The encoded protein is CASSLGRLGNTIYF.

The sample holds many counts of this clonotype. The V call is TRBV5-1, the J call TRBJ2-7; no clear D. V dropped 4 bases and J dropped 7 bases, with 15 bases sitting between them. The CDR3 loop spans 13 amino acids. Germline V gene data show CDR1 as SGHRS and CDR2 as YFSETQ. CDR3 sequence (DNA): TGCGCCAGCAGCATTCGATCTATGTGGGAGCAGTACTTC. Amino acids: CASSIRSMWEQYF.

This clonotype was recorded many times. The V call is TRBV20-1, the J call TRBJ1-6, with D unresolved. The V end was cut by 3 bases, the J end by 8 bases, with 11 bases between. The CDR3 covers 13 residues. CDR1 and CDR2 from the germline V gene are DFQATT and SNEGSKA (reference sequence). In DNA form, the CDR3 reads TGCAGTGCTAGCGTCCCCTGGGATTCACCCCTCCACTTT. Translated: CSASVPWDSPLHF.

This clonotype was counted many times. This chain links TRBV7-2 with TRBJ2-5; weak D call: TRBD2 (6 bases). Germline V gene data show CDR1 as SGHTA and CDR2 as FQGNSA. With 5 bases removed from V and 5 bases from J, the gap between germline ends came to 15 bases. The CDR3 loop spans 14 amino acids. The CDR3 reads CASSAGRIRETQYF. The CDR3 coding sequence is TGTGCCAGCAGCGCGGGACGGATCCGGGAGACCCAGTACTTC.

This sequence joins TRBV7-8 and TRBJ1-3; 9 nucleotides match TRBD1. The V gene's germline CDR1 is SGHVS and CDR2 FQNEAQ. The CDR3 covers 14 residues. Trimming at V came to 8 bases and at J to 4 bases, leaving 6 bases not matched to a gene. CDR3 region: CASHRGLRGNTIYF. The DNA of the CDR3 is TGTGCCAGCCACAGGGGGCTGAGGGGAAACACCATATATTTT.

In its sample, this clonotype was seen a few times. The chain carries TRBV2 and TRBJ2-7, with TRBD1 matching over 10 bases. With V trimmed by 6 bases and J by 5 bases, 7 bases remained unmatched. The CDR3 loop spans 14 amino acids. Germline-derived CDR1 and CDR2 are SNHLY and FYNNEI. Here the CDR3 reads CASRPGTGDDEQYF. In DNA form, the CDR3 reads TGTGCCAGCAGACCCGGGACAGGGGACGACGAGCAGTACTTC. Looking up the rest from reference TRBV2 and TRBJ2-7 gives the full variable domain: EPEVTQTPSHQVTQMGQEVILRCVPISNHLYFYWYRQILGQKVEFLVSFYNNEISEKSEIFDDQFSVERPDGSNFTLKIRSTKLEDSAMYFCASRPGTGDDEQYFGPGTRLTVT.

This clonotype was recorded many times. The chain recombines TRBV3-1 with TRBJ2-7, with D maybe TRBD1 (6 bases). V was clipped by 3 bases and J by 7 bases, with 13 bases between them. The CDR3 covers 13 residues. The V gene's germline CDR1 is LGHDT and CDR2 YNNKEL (reference sequence). CDR3 residues: CASSQHRDREQYF. The CDR3 nucleotides are TGTGCCAGCAGCCAGCACAGGGATCGGGAGCAGTACTTC.

This clonotype was recorded at least ten times. This chain joins TRBV7-2 and TRBJ1-5; D remains unclear. The CDR3 is 16 residues long. V lost 1 base, J lost 1 base, and 11 bases lay in between. CDR1 and CDR2 (germline): SGHTA, FQGNSA. DNA of the CDR3: TGTGCCAGCAGCTTAGATTCGTCGTTCAGCAATCAGCCCCAGCATTTT. Protein product: CASSLDSSFSNQPQHF.

V and J are TRBV12-3 or TRBV12-4 and TRBJ2-7; D tentatively reads TRBD1 or TRBD2 (6 bases each). The CDR3 totals 12 residues. Trimming removed 7 bases from V and 4 bases from J, with 11 bases in between. The CDR3 is CASKGGAYEQYF. The CDR3 DNA reads as TGTGCCAGCAAGGGGGGCGCGTACGAGCAGTACTTC.